The rows below give T cell receptor beta chains drawn from one sample of a study of cytomegalovirus exposure and HLA in healthy donors. Method: immunoSEQ multiplex PCR; TCRdb's copy keeps in-frame clones and lacks some. The listing contains tens of thousands of clones. Material: PBMCs. The receptor source for this set is a man between 50 and 59 years old in good health and CMV-seronegative. The CDR3 runs from the conserved cysteine through the conserved F or W. Each record gives: CDR3 DNA, CDR3 protein, D gene, V gene, CDR3 length, J gene. D genes are given only for firm matches.

CDR3 DNA: TGTGCCAGCAGTTCGCGTACAGGGTATAACTATGGCTACACCTTC
CDR3 protein: CASSSRTGYNYGYTF
D gene: -
V gene: TRBV28
CDR3 length: 15
J gene: TRBJ1-2

CDR3 DNA: TGTGCCAGCTCACCAGGGGAGGGGCGGGAAAACGAGCAGTACTTC
CDR3 protein: CASSPGEGRENEQYF
D gene: TRBD2
V gene: TRBV18
CDR3 length: 15
J gene: TRBJ2-7

CDR3 DNA: TGTGCCAGCAGCTTGGAGCTAGCGAGAGTGAACACCGGGGAGCTGTTTTTT
CDR3 protein: CASSLELARVNTGELFF
D gene: -
V gene: TRBV7-8
CDR3 length: 17
J gene: TRBJ2-2

CDR3 DNA: TGTGCCAGCAGGAGGGACAGGCTAACCTACGAGCAGTACTTC
CDR3 protein: CASRRDRLTYEQYF
D gene: TRBD1
V gene: TRBV27
CDR3 length: 14
J gene: TRBJ2-7

CDR3 DNA: TGTGCCAGTAGTATTCAGGGCGGCAGCTATGGCTACACCTTC
CDR3 protein: CASSIQGGSYGYTF
D gene: -
V gene: TRBV19
CDR3 length: 14
J gene: TRBJ1-2

CDR3 DNA: TGTGCCAGCAGCTTCTGGACAGGGCAAGAGACCCAGTACTTC
CDR3 protein: CASSFWTGQETQYF
D gene: TRBD1
V gene: TRBV13
CDR3 length: 14
J gene: TRBJ2-5

CDR3 DNA: TGTGCCAGCAGCTTAGGAGGAGGGACTGCCGGTGGACAGTTCTTC
CDR3 protein: CASSLGGGTAGGQFF
D gene: -
V gene: TRBV7-3
CDR3 length: 15
J gene: TRBJ2-1

CDR3 DNA: TGTGCCATCCGGCGGGGTAATTCACCCCTCCACTTT
CDR3 protein: CAIRRGNSPLHF
D gene: -
V gene: TRBV10-3
CDR3 length: 12
J gene: TRBJ1-6

CDR3 DNA: TGCGCCAGCAGCCCCTCTAGCGGGGTAGTCTCCGAGCAGTACTTC
CDR3 protein: CASSPSSGVVSEQYF
D gene: TRBD2
V gene: TRBV5-1
CDR3 length: 15
J gene: TRBJ2-7

CDR3 DNA: TGTGCCAGCAGCCAAGCCTCGGGACAGGGCACCTTTTCCATATATTTT
CDR3 protein: CASSQASGQGTFSIYF
D gene: TRBD1
V gene: TRBV4-2
CDR3 length: 16
J gene: TRBJ1-3

CDR3 DNA: TGCAGCGTTGCGGCTAGCGCGAACACCGGGGAGCTGTTTTTT
CDR3 protein: CSVAASANTGELFF
D gene: -
V gene: TRBV29-1
CDR3 length: 14
J gene: TRBJ2-2

CDR3 DNA: TGTGCCAGCAGCTTAGCCGGGACGGGACACTACGAGCAGTACTTC
CDR3 protein: CASSLAGTGHYEQYF
D gene: -
V gene: TRBV11-3
CDR3 length: 15
J gene: TRBJ2-7

CDR3 DNA: TGTGCCATCAGTGAGCAGGGGTACGAGCAGTACTTC
CDR3 protein: CAISEQGYEQYF
D gene: -
V gene: TRBV10-3
CDR3 length: 12
J gene: TRBJ2-7

CDR3 DNA: TGTGCCAGCACGGGGGAAAGCTCCTACAATGAGCAGTTCTTC
CDR3 protein: CASTGESSYNEQFF
D gene: -
V gene: TRBV9
CDR3 length: 14
J gene: TRBJ2-1

CDR3 DNA: TGTGCCAGCACCGCGGGGGGACCCTACGAGCAGTACTTC
CDR3 protein: CASTAGGPYEQYF
D gene: TRBD2
V gene: TRBV7-9
CDR3 length: 13
J gene: TRBJ2-7

CDR3 DNA: TGTGCCAGCTATGCTATTTCTGGAAACACCATATATTTT
CDR3 protein: CASYAISGNTIYF
D gene: -
V gene: TRBV6-6
CDR3 length: 13
J gene: TRBJ1-3

CDR3 DNA: TGTGCTACTTGCCTAGCGGAACTCTACGAGCAGTACTTC
CDR3 protein: CATCLAELYEQYF
D gene: TRBD2
V gene: TRBV2
CDR3 length: 13
J gene: TRBJ2-7

CDR3 DNA: TGTGCCAGCTCGGATTACGGGACAGGGTATGGCTACACCTTC
CDR3 protein: CASSDYGTGYGYTF
D gene: TRBD1
V gene: TRBV18
CDR3 length: 14
J gene: TRBJ1-2

CDR3 DNA: TGTGCCAGCAGCTCCCGGGGGGTTTTCACCTATGGCTACACCTTC
CDR3 protein: CASSSRGVFTYGYTF
D gene: -
V gene: TRBV5-6
CDR3 length: 15
J gene: TRBJ1-2

CDR3 DNA: TGCGCCAGCGAATACAGGGGGCGCTTGCCCAGTCAGCCCCAGCATTTT
CDR3 protein: CASEYRGRLPSQPQHF
D gene: TRBD1
V gene: TRBV4-1
CDR3 length: 16
J gene: TRBJ1-5

CDR3 DNA: TGTGCCAGTAGTAATCGCGGGGGTCAAGAGACCCAGTACTTC
CDR3 protein: CASSNRGGQETQYF
D gene: TRBD2
V gene: TRBV19
CDR3 length: 14
J gene: TRBJ2-5

CDR3 DNA: TGTGCCAGCAGTCTCCTCACGGTCCGTGCACCTCCGAACACCGGGGAGCTGTTTTTT
CDR3 protein: CASSLLTVRAPPNTGELFF
D gene: -
V gene: TRBV28
CDR3 length: 19
J gene: TRBJ2-2

CDR3 DNA: TGTGCCAGCAGCCCCCGACAGGGGATGAACACTGAAGCTTTCTTT
CDR3 protein: CASSPRQGMNTEAFF
D gene: TRBD1
V gene: TRBV7-6
CDR3 length: 15
J gene: TRBJ1-1

CDR3 DNA: TGTGCCAGCAGAACATTCGGCGGGGGGGCCGAAAATGAGCAGTTCTTC
CDR3 protein: CASRTFGGGAENEQFF
D gene: TRBD2
V gene: TRBV28
CDR3 length: 16
J gene: TRBJ2-1

CDR3 DNA: TGTGCCAGCAGCTTAGGGGGCCCGCTCTCTGGGGCCAACGTCCTGACTTTC
CDR3 protein: CASSLGGPLSGANVLTF
D gene: TRBD1
V gene: TRBV5-4
CDR3 length: 17
J gene: TRBJ2-6

CDR3 DNA: TGTGCCAGCAGCTTGGCCCGCGGGACAGGTCCCTCACCCCTCCACTTT
CDR3 protein: CASSLARGTGPSPLHF
D gene: TRBD1
V gene: TRBV5-4
CDR3 length: 16
J gene: TRBJ1-6

CDR3 DNA: TGTGCCAGCAGCTATCAGACAGGCCAAGAGACCCAGTACTTC
CDR3 protein: CASSYQTGQETQYF
D gene: -
V gene: TRBV7-2
CDR3 length: 14
J gene: TRBJ2-5

CDR3 DNA: TGTGCCAGGGTTAGCGGGGGACCAAACACCGGGGAGCTGTTTTTT
CDR3 protein: CARVSGGPNTGELFF
D gene: TRBD2
V gene: TRBV5-3
CDR3 length: 15
J gene: TRBJ2-2

CDR3 DNA: TGTGCCAGCCGGGGGGCCTCTGGAAACACCATATATTTT
CDR3 protein: CASRGASGNTIYF
D gene: -
V gene: TRBV2
CDR3 length: 13
J gene: TRBJ1-3

CDR3 DNA: TGTGCCAGCACTCGACTAGCGGGGATCACCGGGGAGCTGTTTTTT
CDR3 protein: CASTRLAGITGELFF
D gene: TRBD2
V gene: TRBV28
CDR3 length: 15
J gene: TRBJ2-2

CDR3 DNA: TGTGCCAGCAGCTTACAGGGTGGAAACACCGGGGAGCTGTTTTTT
CDR3 protein: CASSLQGGNTGELFF
D gene: -
V gene: TRBV7-2
CDR3 length: 15
J gene: TRBJ2-2

CDR3 DNA: TGTGCCAGCTCACCGACGGTCACAGGTCGATTTGAAAAACTGTTTTTT
CDR3 protein: CASSPTVTGRFEKLFF
D gene: -
V gene: TRBV18
CDR3 length: 16
J gene: TRBJ1-4

CDR3 DNA: TGTGCCAGCAGCTATAGCGGGTTCGGCACAGATACGCAGTATTTT
CDR3 protein: CASSYSGFGTDTQYF
D gene: TRBD2
V gene: TRBV7-8
CDR3 length: 15
J gene: TRBJ2-3